The clone carrying this T cell receptor beta chain was observed a few times. This sample is drawn from a study of cytomegalovirus exposure and HLA in healthy donors. It was with 60 Vbeta and 13 Jbeta primers that the PCR ran. Assay: immunoSEQ multiplex PCR; the TCRdb copy retains only in-frame clones and omits some. The table shows about 89,000 clones, with around 71% occurring only once. The CDR3 is made up of 15 amino acids. Looked up from germline, CDR1 is PRHDT and CDR2 is FYEKMQ (reference sequence). With 5 bases clipped from V and 3 bases from J, the junction kept 6 bases outside the gene matches.

This clonotype was obtained from a man aged 25-40 years in good health and CMV-seronegative. The chain joins TRBV13 to TRBJ1-2, with 10 positions matching TRBD1. Sequenced: PBMCs. This chain's CDR3 is CASSLSGTGDYGYTF. The CDR3 nucleotides are TGTGCCAGCAGCCTGTCCGGGACAGGGGACTATGGCTACACCTTC.